What follows are 24 T cell receptor beta chains derived from one specimen sequenced in a study of cytomegalovirus exposure and HLA in healthy donors. Clones were read by immunoSEQ multiplex PCR, and TCRdb kept only the in-frame ones, dropping some. This table holds over 150,000 clones, approximately 86% found once. The material sequenced was PBMCs. Receptors originate from a man aged 18 to 30 in good health and CMV-seropositive.

The chain joins TRBV21-1 to TRBJ2-3; the table's D call TRBD2 went unverified against the DNA. TRBV21-1 is labeled a pseudogene. The CDR3 spans 17 residues. The CDR3 is CASSKVGGLAGTDTQYF. CDR3 DNA sequence: TGTGCCAGCAGCAAAGTCGGGGGACTAGCGGGTACAGATACGCAGTATTTT.

The rearrangement uses TRBV9 and TRBJ1-1; 12 bases are shared with TRBD1. The CDR3 is made up of 17 amino acids. CDR1 is SGDLS, CDR2 YYNGEE, per germline. The J segment lost 4 bases and the V segment lost 4 bases, leaving 11 bases of the junction unmatched. Here the CDR3 DNA reads TGTGCCAGCAGCAACTCCCGGGACAGGGGGCAGAGCACTGAAGCTTTCTTT. It encodes CASSNSRDRGQSTEAFF.

The chain joins TRBV15 to TRBJ1-1, with 7 nucleotides matching TRBD1. This CDR3 has 14 amino acids. V lost 1 base to trimming and J lost 5 bases; unmatched junction nucleotides: 4. CDR1 and CDR2 (germline): LNHNV, YYDKDF (reference sequence). The CDR3 region is CATSRVGGTTEAFF. Written as DNA, the CDR3 is TGTGCCACCAGCAGAGTAGGGGGCACGACTGAAGCTTTCTTT.

The rearrangement links TRBV6-5 to TRBJ2-7; D might be TRBD2 (6 bases). V was clipped by 2 bases and J by 2 bases, with 13 bases between them. CDR1 is MNHEY, CDR2 SVGAGI, per germline. CDR3 length: 15 residues. The CDR3 region is CASSYLGGFAYEQYF. The DNA for the CDR3 is TGTGCCAGCAGTTACCTTGGGGGGTTCGCCTACGAGCAGTACTTC.

The chain is built from TRBV4-2 and TRBJ2-1, with 12 bases that match TRBD2. The CDR3 sequence is 17 residues long. Germline CDR1 LGHNA, CDR2 YNFKEQ. V was pared by 4 bases and J by 13 bases, with 17 bases of the junction left unmatched. The CDR3 nucleotides are TGTGCCAGCAGCCGGAAGGGAGCGGCTAGCGGGAGGGAGGAACAGTTCTTC. Amino acids: CASSRKGAASGREEQFF.

J is TRBJ2-2 and V is TRBV5-1; 8 bases fit TRBD1. The CDR3 has 14 residues. Germline loops: CDR1 SGHRS, CDR2 YFSETQ. J gave up 6 bases and V 0 bases, and 1 base lay outside the gene matches. The CDR3 DNA follows: TGCGCCAGCAGCTTGGACAGGGGGTCCGGGGAGCTGTTTTTT. The encoded protein is CASSLDRGSGELFF.

V gene TRBV15 combines with J gene TRBJ2-1; D is possibly TRBD2 (5 bases). This CDR3 contains 15 residues. Trimming pared 0 bases from V and 7 bases from J, leaving 13 bases between. CDR1 is LNHNV and CDR2 is YYDKDF in the germline V gene (reference sequence). Written as DNA, the CDR3 is TGTGCCACCAGCAGAGATCAAGGTTCGGGAAATGAGCAGTTCTTC. Protein product: CATSRDQGSGNEQFF.

The V gene is TRBV2, the J gene TRBJ2-7; no clear D gene. Looked up from germline, CDR1 is SNHLY and CDR2 is FYNNEI. The CDR3 has 13 residues. Trimming removed 4 bases from V and 1 base from J, with 8 bases in between. As DNA, the CDR3 is TGTGCCAGCAGTGTGCCTGAGTCCTACGAGCAGTACTTC. Its protein product is CASSVPESYEQYF.

The chain uses TRBV6-6 and TRBJ1-1, with a tentative D call TRBD1 (5 bases). The CDR3 runs to 12 residues. Germline V gives CDR1 MNHNY, CDR2 SVGAGI (reference sequence). Between the trimmed V and J ends, which lost 8 bases and 1 base, there was a span of 8 bases. The CDR3 nucleotides are TGTGCCAGCCACACAGGGAACACTGAAGCTTTCTTT. It is translated as CASHTGNTEAFF.

Only a few counts were recorded for this clone. V usage is TRBV2 and J usage is TRBJ2-7, with 9 bases identical to TRBD2. The germline gives CDR1 SNHLY, CDR2 FYNNEI. This CDR3 comprises 14 residues. J was trimmed by 1 base and V by 4 bases; bases with no gene match: 2. CDR3 sequence reads: CASSASGTSYEQYF. The CDR3, as DNA: TGTGCCAGCAGTGCTAGCGGGACTTCCTACGAGCAGTACTTC.

J is TRBJ2-7 and V is TRBV2; 9 bases agree with TRBD1. Trimming cost V 6 bases and J 2 bases; bases outside gene matches: 14. Germline loops: CDR1 SNHLY, CDR2 FYNNEI. CDR3 size: 17 residues. As DNA, the CDR3 is TGTGCCAGCAGCCCGCTTTCCGGGGACAGGGATCCCTACGAGCAGTACTTC. This gives the protein CASSPLSGDRDPYEQYF.

The chain recombines TRBV5-1 with TRBJ2-3; 7 positions match TRBD1. The CDR3 has 16 residues. CDR1 and CDR2 from the germline V gene are SGHRS and YFSETQ. The J segment lost 0 bases and the V segment lost 4 bases, leaving 8 bases of the junction unmatched. CDR3 protein: CASSRRGTASTDTQYF. As DNA, the CDR3 is TGCGCCAGCAGCCGGCGTGGGACAGCGAGCACAGATACGCAGTATTTT.

The chain couples TRBV12-5 to TRBJ1-1; maybe TRBD1 (6 bases). CDR3 size: 13 residues. Trimming removed 6 bases from V and 0 bases from J, with 8 bases in between. In germline, CDR1 is LGHNT, CDR2 FRNRAP. The CDR3 DNA reads TGTGCTAGTGGCCGGACAGTGAACACTGAAGCTTTCTTT. Amino acids: CASGRTVNTEAFF.

The chain recombines TRBV6-5 with TRBJ2-3, with D possibly being TRBD2 (7 bases). Germline V gene lookup returns CDR1 MNHEY and CDR2 SVGAGI. The length of the CDR3 is 13 residues. Trimming left V 7 bases short and J 4 bases short, with 12 bases between. This chain's CDR3 is CASIGGGADTQYF. The CDR3 nucleotides are TGTGCCAGCATCGGCGGGGGCGCAGATACGCAGTATTTT.

The chain combines TRBV4-3 with TRBJ1-2; perhaps TRBD1 as D (6 bases). Germline V CDR1 and CDR2: LGHNA, YSLEER. The V end was cut by 4 bases, the J end by 4 bases, with 16 bases between. The CDR3 length is 15 residues. This CDR3 is CASSLEQGAGYGYTF. CDR3 nucleotide sequence: TGCGCCAGCAGCCTCGAACAGGGAGCAGGCTATGGCTACACCTTC.

The chain links TRBV27 to TRBJ2-1; tentatively, D is TRBD2 (6 bases). Germline V CDR1 and CDR2: MNHEY, SMNVEV (reference sequence). The V end lost 6 bases, the J end lost 5 bases, and 11 bases lay between the germline ends. This CDR3 region has 13 residues. CDR3 sequence reads: CASRNSGDNEQFF. CDR3 DNA: TGTGCCAGCAGAAACTCGGGAGACAATGAGCAGTTCTTC.

CDR3 coding DNA: TGTGCCAGCAGCTCCCCCGAGGGCAGGGGGACCCAGTACTTC. Its translation is CASSSPEGRGTQYF. This chain links TRBV5-4 with TRBJ2-5; a possible D gene is TRBD1 (6 bases). This CDR3 has 14 residues. With 3 bases removed from V and 7 bases from J, the gap between germline ends came to 16 bases. Germline CDR1 SGHNT, CDR2 YYREEE (reference sequence).

The chain employs TRBV19 and TRBJ1-1; D possibly corresponds to TRBD1 (5 bases). The CDR3 extends over 14 amino acids. CDR1 and CDR2 from the germline V gene are LNHDA and SQIVND (reference sequence). Trimming shortened V by 7 bases and J by 0 bases, and 12 bases separated the two germline ends. CDR3 coding DNA: TGTGCCAGTACCCTGACAGCGATGAACACTGAAGCTTTCTTT. It is translated as CASTLTAMNTEAFF.

The chain joins TRBV5-8 to TRBJ2-5; TRBD2 matches at 14 bases. Germline V lookup: CDR1 SGHTS, CDR2 YDEGEE. The CDR3 spans 15 residues. V dropped 4 bases and J dropped 5; count of bases not matched to a gene: 4. DNA for the CDR3: TGTGCCAGCAGCCTGGGACTAGCGGGGGAGGAGACCCAGTACTTC. It translates to CASSLGLAGEETQYF.

The CDR3: CASADRGRGDTQYF. The CDR3, as DNA: TGTGCCAGTGCCGACAGGGGGCGTGGAGATACGCAGTATTTT. The V gene is TRBV19, the J gene TRBJ2-3; 10 nucleotides line up with TRBD1. V shed 8 bases and J 5 bases; nucleotides not matched to a gene: 7. Germline CDR1 LNHDA, CDR2 SQIVND (reference sequence). The length of the CDR3 is 14 residues.

This chain links TRBV5-1 with TRBJ1-2; 7 nucleotides line up with TRBD1. The CDR3 is 15 residues long. Unmatched junction bases numbered 11, after V lost 6 bases and J lost 3 bases. Germline V gene data show CDR1 as SGHRS and CDR2 as YFSETQ. The CDR3 spells CASNPAGGGHYGYTF. The DNA for the CDR3 is TGCGCCAGCAACCCCGCCGGAGGGGGCCACTATGGCTACACCTTC.

The rearrangement links TRBV7-2 to TRBJ2-3; D might be TRBD2 (6 bases). This CDR3 is 14 amino acids long. Germline V CDR1 and CDR2: SGHTA, FQGNSA. Trimming left V 1 base short and J 6 bases short, with 11 bases between. The CDR3 reads CASSLGGAPDTQYF. For the CDR3, the DNA is TGTGCCAGCAGCTTAGGCGGGGCCCCGGATACGCAGTATTTT.

V is TRBV7-9 and J is TRBJ2-7; a weak D match, TRBD2 (7 bases). CDR3 length: 17 amino acids. The germline gives CDR1 SEHNR, CDR2 FQNEAQ (reference sequence). Trimming removed 2 bases at V and 2 bases at J, with 19 bases between. CDR3 region: CASSLLKTGGSTYEQYF. The CDR3 DNA follows: TGTGCCAGCAGCTTATTAAAGACGGGGGGCAGTACCTACGAGCAGTACTTC.

This clone was counted between two and nine times. V usage is TRBV6-5 and J usage is TRBJ1-5; D is unresolved. Per the germline V gene, CDR1 is MNHEY and CDR2 is SVGAGI. Deletions cut 2 bases from V and 6 bases from J, with 8 bases between. The CDR3 length is 13 residues. CDR3 sequence reads: CASSYREGQPQHF. The CDR3 coding sequence is TGTGCCAGCAGTTACAGGGAGGGTCAGCCCCAGCATTTT.